This TCR beta chain was identified during a study of blood T cell repertoires in COVID-19. The germline gives CDR1 KGHSH, CDR2 LQKENI. The ends lost 2 bases at V and 2 bases at J; junction bases unmatched: 3. This CDR3 spans 15 amino acids. In the source study's methods: Cell counts per sample came from amplifying reference gene primers. Profiled with immunoSEQ multiplex PCR; TCRdb holds only in-frame clones, not every one. V and J calls and clone size are as listed in that table; D and trimming were resolved from the DNA. The sample consists of 200,000 to 300,000 clones, 84% of them appearing once. This receptor was obtained from a man aged 45-65 years with acute or convalescent COVID-19. The V and J genes are TRBV18 and TRBJ2-5; 9 nucleotides align to TRBD1. The sequenced sample consisted of peripheral blood. CDR3 loop: CASSPGTGRQETQYF. The CDR3 DNA reads TGTGCCAGCTCACCAGGGACAGGGAGGCAAGAGACCCAGTACTTC.